This T cell receptor (beta chain) was sequenced for a study of regulatory T cells in long-lasting Graves disease. Study-level background: Disease was considered persistent Graves' disease after over 5 years of antithyroid drugs (with positive TSH receptor antibodies).

The study, taken as a whole, reports: Study of thyroid tissue was not done, with only peripheral blood studied. Since the sample size was small, accuracy may have been reduced.

Building of the TCR beta libraries involved iRepertoire HTBI primers and Arm-PCR of CDR3 regions. A single record per CDR3 protein comes from TCRdb applying MiXCR to the multiplex PCR reads. The repertoire holds about 300,000 distinct CDR3 sequences, around 21% seen once, with roughly 50% in the top ten. Germline V lookup: CDR1 SGHTS, CDR2 YDEGEE. With 0 bases removed from V and 4 bases from J, the gap between germline ends came to 17 bases. CDR3 size: 17 residues. This clonotype was found a few times. Antigen: not known. Time point meaning: persistent/refractory GD, antithyroid drugs over 5 years with positive TRAb. After RNA was extracted from PBMCs, the TCR library was made from it.

The TCR sequence derives from a female donor with Graves disease. Here the sequenced sample was peripheral blood mononuclear cells (PBMCs), taken when the disease was refractory, from a patient treated with antithyroid drugs. The V call is TRBV5-8, the J call TRBJ1-5, with D tentatively TRBD1 (5 bases). CDR3 in DNA: TGTGCCAGCAGCTTGGATGGGACCTACATCTCTAATCAGCCCCAGCATTTT. This codes for CASSLDGTYISNQPQHF. The whole variable domain, remainder taken from reference TRBV5-8 and TRBJ1-5, is EAGVTQSPTHLIKTRGQQATLRCSPISGHTSVYWYQQALGLGLQFLLWYDEGEERNRGNFPPRFSGRQFPNYSSELNVNALELEDSALYLCASSLDGTYISNQPQHFGDGTRLSIL.